These T cell receptor beta chains were read from a single sample in a study of T cells in Graves' hyperthyroidism and ophthalmopathy. TCRdb re-analysed the multiplex PCR reads in MiXCR, keeping a single row per CDR3 protein. The sample includes 40,000 to 60,000 distinct CDR3 sequences, less than 60% of them seen just once. The sample consisted of blood. The receptor set was obtained from a woman in her forties or fifties with Graves' ophthalmopathy. The CDR3 runs from the conserved cysteine through the conserved F or W. The D gene is left open where the match is weak. Size is omitted from some rows. Given values are once, few, many or a class for expanded clones.

clone_size j_call d_call v_call cdr3_nt cdr3_aa
- TRBJ2-5 - TRBV9 TGTGCTAGCAGCGACGGGAATGAGCGAGAGACCCAGTACTTC CASSDGNERETQYF
many TRBJ2-4 TRBD2 TRBV20-1 TGCAGTGCAGCCGGGACTAGCGGGATTATAGCCAAAAACATTCAGTACTTC CSAAGTSGIIAKNIQYF
- TRBJ2-7 - TRBV20-1 TGCAGTGCTAGTGTGGACAGTATCGAGCAGTACTTC CSASVDSIEQYF
- TRBJ2-2 - TRBV7-2 TGTGCCAGCAGCTTAGCGGGGTCTACAGGGGAGCTGTTTTTT CASSLAGSTGELFF
- TRBJ2-1 - TRBV19 TGTGCCAGTAGTATAGGGTGGGGACTCACGTACAATGAGCAGTTCTTC CASSIGWGLTYNEQFF
many TRBJ1-2 - TRBV7-9 TGTGCCAGCACTCGAGCTGGGGAGTTTAACTATGGCTACACCTTC CASTRAGEFNYGYTF
- TRBJ2-7 TRBD1 TRBV7-2 TGTGCCAGCAGCAGGACAGGGACGCGAGAGCAGTACTTC CASSRTGTREQYF
- TRBJ1-6 - TRBV9 TGTGCCAGCAGCGAGGGAGGGGATTCACCCCTCCACTTT CASSEGGDSPLHF
many TRBJ2-2 - TRBV20-1 TGCAGTGCTAGGGACGGAACGAACACCGGGGAGCTGTTTTTT CSARDGTNTGELFF
many TRBJ1-2 - TRBV20-1 TGCAGTGCTAGGTCGGGGTATGGCTACACCTTC CSARSGYGYTF
- TRBJ1-1 TRBD1 TRBV20-1 TGCAGTGCTAGTCCCAGGGGGCGGAACACAGATGAAGCTTTCTTT CSASPRGRNTDEAFF
many TRBJ2-7 - TRBV3-1 TGTGCCAGCAGCCATGACGCGGGGCGTTTTTACGAGCAGTACTTC CASSHDAGRFYEQYF
- TRBJ1-6 - TRBV7-8 TGTGCCAGCAGCGCCACAGGGTTCGGCACCAATAATTCACCCCTCCACTTT CASSATGFGTNNSPLHF
- TRBJ2-6 - TRBV30 TGTGCCGGGACCCTAGCTGGGGCCAACGTCCTGACTTTC CAGTLAGANVLTF
- TRBJ2-3 TRBD1 TRBV7-3 TGTGCCAGCAGCTCTAACAGGGGCGCGTGGAGCACAGATACGCAGTATTTT CASSSNRGAWSTDTQYF
many TRBJ1-4 - TRBV7-9 TGTGCCAGCAGCGCAGAAGGGGGGGAAAAACTGTTTTTT CASSAEGGEKLFF
many TRBJ2-3 - TRBV5-1 TGCGCCAGCAGCTCAGGAGCAACAGATACGCAGTATTTT CASSSGATDTQYF
- TRBJ2-1 - TRBV9 TGTGCCAGCAGCGTAGGCGGGCGGGGTGAGCAGTTCTTC CASSVGGRGEQFF
many TRBJ2-2 - TRBV28 TGTGCCAGCAGTCCCTACAGGGTTACCGGGGAGCTGTTTTTT CASSPYRVTGELFF
many TRBJ2-1 TRBD2 TRBV20-1 TGCAGTGCTAGAGATGGGACTAGCTACTACAATGAGCAGTTCTTC CSARDGTSYYNEQFF
few TRBJ1-1 - TRBV10-2 TGTGCCAGCTCACCACCCAGGGAATTGAACACTGAAGCTTTCTTT CASSPPRELNTEAFF
many TRBJ2-3 - TRBV5-1 TGCGCCAGCAGCAGAACGGACAAGCGCACAGATACGCAGTATTTT CASSRTDKRTDTQYF
- TRBJ1-5 - TRBV2 TGTGCCAGCAGGGGGGCAGGGAGCAATCAGCCCCAGCATTTT CASRGAGSNQPQHF
many TRBJ2-3 TRBD2 TRBV7-8 TGTGCCAGCAGCTTGGGACTAGCGGGAACAGATACGCAGTATTTT CASSLGLAGTDTQYF